One and the same sample provided the 18 T cell receptor beta chains below, sequenced in a study of blood T cell repertoires in COVID-19. The protocol was immunoSEQ multiplex PCR, while the TCRdb copy is restricted to in-frame clones and leaves out a portion. The repertoire holds fewer than 250,000 clones, with roughly 80% as singletons. The sequenced sample was peripheral blood. These TCRs come from a man aged 55 to 70 with acute or convalescent COVID-19.

A single count supports this clone. This chain connects TRBV11-1 to TRBJ2-7, with TRBD1 matching 7 bases. This CDR3 region has 13 residues. The V gene end was trimmed by 4 bases and the J gene end by 3 bases; junction bases not matched to a gene: 3. Germline-derived CDR1 and CDR2 are SGHAT and FQDESV (reference sequence). This chain's CDR3 is CASSWGQSYEQYF. Here the CDR3 DNA reads TGTGCCAGCAGCTGGGGACAGAGCTACGAGCAGTACTTC.

The rearrangement joins TRBV11-2 to TRBJ2-1; D possibly corresponds to TRBD1 (5 bases). The CDR3 is made up of 14 amino acids. V was clipped by 7 bases and J by 4 bases, with 14 bases between them. Per the germline V gene, CDR1 is SGHAT and CDR2 is FQNNGV. Written as DNA, the CDR3 is TGTGCCAGCACCTACCAAGGGGAATACAATGAGCAGTTCTTC. It specifies CASTYQGEYNEQFF. The complete variable domain, with remaining parts taken from reference TRBV11-2 and TRBJ2-1, reads EAGVAQSPRYKIIEKRQSVAFWCNPISGHATLYWYQQILGQGPKLLIQFQNNGVVDDSQLPKDRFSAERLKGVDSTLKIQPAKLEDSAVYLCASTYQGEYNEQFFGPGTRLTVL.

The CDR3 nucleotides are TGTGCCAGCAGCTCCACCGGACTAGCGGGGGGCCTCAATGAGCAGTTCTTC. Translated: CASSSTGLAGGLNEQFF. The chain couples TRBV7-3 to TRBJ2-1; 14 positions match TRBD2. The CDR3 loop spans 17 amino acids. The V gene end was trimmed by 4 bases and the J gene end by 6 bases; junction bases not matched to a gene: 8. In germline, CDR1 is SGHTA, CDR2 FQGTGA.

J is TRBJ1-3 and V is TRBV27; a weak D match, TRBD1 (5 bases). Trimming took 3 bases from V and 0 from J, leaving 12 bases between them. Germline CDR1 reads MNHEY; CDR2 reads SMNVEV (reference sequence). The CDR3 consists of 16 residues. CDR3 DNA sequence: TGTGCCAGCAGTTTTCCCAACGACAGCTCTGGAAACACCATATATTTT. This codes for CASSFPNDSSGNTIYF.

The chain couples TRBV6-6 to TRBJ1-2; 8 bases match TRBD1. The CDR3 consists of 13 residues. Germline CDR1 and CDR2: MNHNY and SVGAGI (reference sequence). After removal of 8 bases from V and 2 bases from J, the junction contained 4 bases not matched to a gene. CDR3: CASVRGRNYGYTF. CDR3 sequence (DNA): TGTGCCAGCGTCAGGGGGCGAAACTATGGCTACACCTTC.

The gene calls are TRBV12-5 and TRBJ2-3; 8 bases agree with TRBD2. The CDR3 loop spans 16 amino acids. The germline CDR1 and CDR2 sequences are LGHNT and FRNRAP. The trim removed 2 bases at V and 4 bases at J, leaving 8 bases unmatched. The CDR3: CASGLLAGGYADTQYF. CDR3 DNA sequence: TGTGCTAGTGGTTTGTTGGCGGGAGGATACGCAGATACGCAGTATTTT.

The V gene is TRBV2, the J gene TRBJ1-2; no firm D call. CDR3 length: 9 residues. Trimming left V 5 bases short and J 8 bases short, with 3 bases between. CDR1 and CDR2 from the germline V gene are SNHLY and FYNNEI. This CDR3 is CASSPGYTF. In DNA, the CDR3 is TGTGCCAGCAGTCCGGGCTACACCTTC. Together with reference TRBV2 and TRBJ1-2, the CDR3 gives the full variable domain: EPEVTQTPSHQVTQMGQEVILRCVPISNHLYFYWYRQILGQKVEFLVSFYNNEISEKSEIFDDQFSVERPDGSNFTLKIRSTKLEDSAMYFCASSPGYTFGSGTRLTVV.

V gene TRBV5-6 combines with J gene TRBJ2-5; D gene unclear. CDR1 is SGHDT, CDR2 YYEEEE, per germline. Trimming removed 0 bases at V and 4 bases at J, with 10 bases between. The CDR3 totals 14 residues. This CDR3 reads CASSLAGILETQYF. As DNA, the CDR3 is TGTGCCAGCAGCTTGGCCGGTATCCTAGAGACCCAGTACTTC.

The chain has TRBV19 and TRBJ1-2, with D perhaps TRBD1 (5 bases). The V end was cut by 1 base, the J end by 8 bases, with 14 bases between. The germline CDR1 and CDR2 sequences are LNHDA and SQIVND (reference sequence). This CDR3 contains 14 residues. CDR3 protein: CASSIVRGMGGYTF. CDR3 sequence (DNA): TGTGCCAGTAGTATAGTAAGGGGAATGGGGGGCTACACCTTC.

V is TRBV30 and J is TRBJ1-6; the match to TRBD1 covers 9 bases. Germline V gene data show CDR1 as GTSNPN and CDR2 as SVGIG (reference sequence). The trim removed 3 bases at V and 7 bases at J, leaving 4 bases unmatched. CDR3 length: 14 residues. The CDR3 DNA sequence: TGTGCCTGGAGAGTTGGGACAGGGAATTCACCCCTCCACTTT. This sequence encodes CAWRVGTGNSPLHF.

This clone was seen more than once but under ten times. This rearrangement joins TRBV2 to TRBJ1-6; 7 bases line up with TRBD1. Germline V gives CDR1 SNHLY, CDR2 FYNNEI. The length of the CDR3 is 15 residues. With V trimmed by 2 bases and J by 7 bases, 5 bases remained unmatched. The chain's CDR3 is CASSERGLRNSPLHF. Written as DNA, the CDR3 is TGTGCCAGCAGTGAAAGGGGGCTAAGGAATTCACCCCTCCACTTT.

The chain employs TRBV4-1 and TRBJ2-1; TRBD2 agrees at 12 bases. The CDR3 runs to 16 residues. The J segment lost 5 bases and the V segment lost 3 bases, leaving 5 bases of the junction unmatched. In germline, CDR1 is MGHRA, CDR2 YSYEKL. DNA of the CDR3: TGCGCCAGCAGCCACGACACTAGCGGGGGGAACAATGAGCAGTTCTTC. Translation gives CASSHDTSGGNNEQFF.

CDR3 in DNA: TGTGCCAGCAGTCAGCAGGGAATGAGCAATCAGCCCCAGCATTTT. Translated, it gives CASSQQGMSNQPQHF. The chain couples TRBV6-5 to TRBJ1-5; possibly TRBD1 for D (5 bases). The CDR3 extends over 15 amino acids. CDR1 MNHEY and CDR2 SVGAGI come from the germline V gene. With 5 bases removed from V and 1 base from J, the gap between germline ends came to 12 bases.

The chain uses TRBV5-1 and TRBJ2-2, with unresolved D. V dropped 0 bases and J dropped 2 bases, with 5 bases sitting between them. The germline CDR1 and CDR2 sequences are SGHRS and YFSETQ. The CDR3 totals 14 residues. CDR3 region: CASSLGQNTGELFF. In DNA, the CDR3 is TGCGCCAGCAGCTTGGGGCAAAACACCGGGGAGCTGTTTTTT. The complete variable domain, with remaining parts taken from reference TRBV5-1 and TRBJ2-2, reads KAGVTQTPRYLIKTRGQQVTLSCSPISGHRSVSWYQQTPGQGLQFLFEYFSETQRNKGNFPGRFSGRQFSNSRSEMNVSTLELGDSALYLCASSLGQNTGELFFGEGSRLTVL.

V is TRBV18 and J is TRBJ1-4, with a weak D call TRBD1 (5 bases). Germline V CDR1 and CDR2: KGHSH, LQKENI. This CDR3 region has 13 residues. V was pared by 6 bases and J by 5 bases, with 10 bases between. CDR3 sequence reads: CASSGTDNEKLFF. The CDR3, as DNA: TGTGCCAGCTCCGGGACTGACAATGAAAAACTGTTTTTT.

The genes are TRBV21-1 and TRBJ1-6. TRBV21-1 counts as a pseudogene. The CDR3 runs 15 residues. CDR3 loop: CASSTRDSRNSPLHF. CDR3 DNA: TGTGCCAGCAGCACACGGGACTCTCGAAATTCACCCCTCCACTTT.

The J gene is TRBJ1-6, the V gene TRBV9, with 10 bases lining up with TRBD1. The CDR3 runs to 16 residues. With 0 bases clipped from V and 6 bases from J, the junction kept 3 bases outside the gene matches. Germline CDR1 and CDR2: SGDLS and YYNGEE. The CDR3 loop is CASSVGDRGSNSPLHF. The CDR3 DNA reads TGTGCCAGCAGCGTAGGGGACAGGGGTTCTAATTCACCCCTCCACTTT.

The table lists this clone with a few counts. The rearrangement links TRBV3-1 (or the pseudogene TRBV3-2) to TRBJ2-3; 11 nucleotides align to TRBD2. The J segment lost 1 base and the V segment lost 2 bases, leaving 2 bases of the junction unmatched. The CDR3 length is 16 residues. The germline V gene encodes CDR1 LGHDT and CDR2 YNNKEL (reference sequence). CDR3 loop: CASSQMTSGGTDTQYF. CDR3 DNA sequence: TGTGCCAGCAGCCAAATGACTAGCGGGGGCACAGATACGCAGTATTTT.